Listed here are 16 T cell receptor beta chains from one sample, sequenced in a study of cytomegalovirus exposure and HLA in healthy donors. Researchers ran the PCR with 60 Vbeta and 13 Jbeta primers. Data came from immunoSEQ multiplex PCR; TCRdb stores just in-frame clones and leaves some out. The sample contains more than 60,000 clones, about four fifths of which appear only once. The sample taken for sequencing was PBMCs. The receptor set was obtained from a woman aged 30 to 39 in good health and CMV-seronegative.

The chain is built from TRBV7-2 and TRBJ2-5; D might be TRBD2 (7 bases). CDR1 is SGHTA and CDR2 is FQGNSA in the germline V gene. The ends were cut back, 4 bases at V and 4 bases at J, with 16 bases in the middle. The CDR3 spans 15 residues. The CDR3 nucleotides read TGTGCCAGCAGCTCCCCTCTAGGGGGGGCAGAGACCCAGTACTTC. This sequence encodes CASSSPLGGAETQYF.

The V gene is TRBV7-6, the J gene TRBJ2-7; the D gene is possibly TRBD2 (5 bases). The ends were cut back, 1 base at V and 2 bases at J, with 6 bases in the middle. CDR3 length: 13 residues. Germline lookup yields CDR1 SGHVS and CDR2 FNYEAQ. CDR3 in DNA: TGTGCCAGCAGCTTAGGGACTGCCTACGAGCAGTACTTC. Its translation is CASSLGTAYEQYF. The full variable domain, its missing parts supplied by reference TRBV7-6 and TRBJ2-7, is GAGVSQSPRYKVTKRGQDVALRCDPISGHVSLYWYRQALGQGPEFLTYFNYEAQQDKSGLPNDRFSAERPEGSISTLTIQRTEQRDSAMYRCASSLGTAYEQYFGPGTRLTVT.

This sequence joins TRBV4-3 and TRBJ1-4; tentative D call: TRBD1 (5 bases). V lost 0 bases and J lost 7, with 9 bases in between. The germline CDR1 and CDR2 sequences are LGHNA and YSLEER. The CDR3 totals 14 residues. The CDR3: CASSQDGGIEKLFF. The CDR3 coding sequence is TGCGCCAGCAGCCAAGACGGGGGAATTGAAAAACTGTTTTTT.

This chain connects TRBV19 to TRBJ1-1; possibly TRBD1 for D (5 bases). CDR1 and CDR2 from the germline V gene are LNHDA and SQIVND (reference sequence). The germline V and J ends were trimmed by 5 bases and 10 bases, with 14 bases remaining between them. The CDR3 is 12 amino acids. CDR3 protein: CASSYTGKRAFF. The DNA of the CDR3 is TGTGCCAGTAGTTACACAGGAAAGAGAGCTTTCTTT.

V and J are TRBV29-1 and TRBJ1-1; possibly TRBD1 for D (6 bases). V lost 6 bases and J lost 1, with 9 bases in between. The germline V gene encodes CDR1 SQVTM and CDR2 ANQGSEA. The CDR3 length is 12 residues. The CDR3 sequence is CSVGHKNTEAFF. In DNA form, the CDR3 reads TGCAGCGTGGGACATAAGAACACTGAAGCTTTCTTT.

J is TRBJ2-7 and V is TRBV10-3; 7 nucleotides align to TRBD1. CDR1 and CDR2 from the germline V gene are ENHRY and SYGVKD. Trimming at V came to 6 bases and at J to 5 bases, leaving 4 bases not matched to a gene. The CDR3 loop spans 12 amino acids. CDR3 protein: CAISRDRDEQYF. The CDR3 region has the DNA TGTGCCATCAGCAGAGACAGGGACGAGCAGTACTTC.

The V gene is TRBV27, the J gene TRBJ2-3; D call uncertain. V lost 2 bases and J 5 bases, leaving 5 bases between the germline ends. The CDR3 runs 12 residues. CDR1 and CDR2 (germline): MNHEY, SMNVEV (reference sequence). CDR3 sequence: CASSLTGDTQYF. As DNA, the CDR3 is TGTGCCAGCAGTTTAACTGGAGATACGCAGTATTTT.

V and J are TRBV25-1 and TRBJ2-1; D unresolved. V dropped 4 bases and J dropped 8 bases, with 15 bases sitting between them. This CDR3 spans 14 amino acids. The germline gives CDR1 MGHDK, CDR2 SYGVNS. This chain's CDR3 is CASSATKLRYEQFF. Written as DNA, the CDR3 is TGTGCCAGCAGTGCTACTAAGCTCAGATATGAGCAGTTCTTC.

The gene calls are TRBV2 and TRBJ1-5, with 7 bases lining up with TRBD1. In germline, CDR1 is SNHLY, CDR2 FYNNEI. The length of the CDR3 is 14 residues. With V trimmed by 3 bases and J by 4 bases, 3 bases remained unmatched. This CDR3 reads CASSDEGANQPQHF. The CDR3 coding sequence is TGTGCCAGCAGTGATGAGGGGGCTAATCAGCCCCAGCATTTT.

The chain's CDR3 is CASSPSGQSPYGYTF. The CDR3 bases are TGTGCCAGCAGCCCTTCGGGACAGAGTCCTTATGGCTACACCTTC. This sequence joins TRBV9 and TRBJ1-2, with TRBD1 identical over 7 bases. From germline, CDR1 is SGDLS and CDR2 YYNGEE. This CDR3 has 15 amino acids. The V and J ends lost 4 bases and 5 bases, in that order; junction bases with no gene match: 11.

This chain connects TRBV29-1 to TRBJ1-1; 8 nucleotides match TRBD1. Germline V gene sequence: CDR1 SQVTM, CDR2 ANQGSEA. The length of the CDR3 is 13 residues. The V and J ends lost 1 base and 11 bases, in that order; junction bases with no gene match: 9. This CDR3 is CSVEGTGRARAFF. The DNA for the CDR3 is TGCAGCGTTGAAGGGACAGGGAGAGCTCGGGCTTTCTTT.

The J gene is TRBJ1-1, the V gene TRBV27; the match to TRBD1 covers 9 bases. Trimming cost V 8 bases and J 3 bases; bases outside gene matches: 7. Germline V gene data show CDR1 as MNHEY and CDR2 as SMNVEV (reference sequence). CDR3 length: 14 residues. The CDR3 loop is CASGVTGGHTEAFF. In DNA, the CDR3 is TGTGCCAGCGGAGTGACAGGGGGTCACACTGAAGCTTTCTTT.

V gene TRBV25-1 combines with J gene TRBJ2-7, with a tentative D call TRBD2 (5 bases). V lost 7 bases, J lost 4 bases, and 17 bases lay in between. This CDR3 comprises 14 residues. CDR1 and CDR2 from the germline V gene are MGHDK and SYGVNS. The CDR3: CASTPTSFPYEQYF. Written as DNA, the CDR3 is TGTGCCAGCACGCCCACTAGTTTCCCATACGAGCAGTACTTC.

CDR3 sequence (DNA): TGCGCCAGCAGCTTGGGACAGACAAATGAAAAACTGTTTTTT. This translates into CASSLGQTNEKLFF. V and J are TRBV5-1 and TRBJ1-4; D may be TRBD1 (5 bases). The CDR3 covers 14 residues. Germline V gives CDR1 SGHRS, CDR2 YFSETQ. The ends were cut back, 0 bases at V and 5 bases at J, with 8 bases in the middle.

The chain couples TRBV28 to TRBJ1-6; 7 nucleotides line up with TRBD1. Trimming removed 6 bases from V and 10 bases from J; junction bases left unmatched: 6. Germline V CDR1 and CDR2: MDHEN, SYDVKM. This CDR3 region has 13 residues. The CDR3 loop reads CASSPTGNSPLHF. The CDR3 DNA reads as TGTGCCAGCAGCCCGACAGGGAACTCACCCCTCCACTTT.

V gene TRBV4-1 combines with J gene TRBJ2-1; 13 bases line up with TRBD2. The V gene end was trimmed by 5 bases and the J gene end by 7 bases; junction bases not matched to a gene: 11. Per germline, CDR1 MGHRA and CDR2 YSYEKL. The CDR3 loop spans 17 amino acids. The CDR3 DNA is TGCGCCAGCAGCTCAAGACCCGGGACTAGCGGGATGAATGAGCAGTTCTTC. This encodes CASSSRPGTSGMNEQFF.